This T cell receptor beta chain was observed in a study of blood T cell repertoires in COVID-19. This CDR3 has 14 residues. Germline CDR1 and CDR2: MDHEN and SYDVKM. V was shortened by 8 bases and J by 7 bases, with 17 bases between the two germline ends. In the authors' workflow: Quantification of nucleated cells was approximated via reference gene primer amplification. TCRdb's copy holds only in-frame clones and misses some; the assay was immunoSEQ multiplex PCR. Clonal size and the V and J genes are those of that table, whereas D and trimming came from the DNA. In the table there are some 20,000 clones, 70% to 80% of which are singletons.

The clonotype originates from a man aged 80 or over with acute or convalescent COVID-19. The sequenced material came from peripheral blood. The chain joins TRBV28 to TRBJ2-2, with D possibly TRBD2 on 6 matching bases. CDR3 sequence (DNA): TGTGCCAGCTCGACGGGAGCGGCTGGCGGGGAGCTGTTTTTT. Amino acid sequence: CASSTGAAGGELFF.